The sequence of this TCR beta chain was determined in a study of OX40 agonist ivuxolimab in advanced cancers. With respect to this clone: What it binds is unknown. Germline is not matched at one junction end, which may reflect a read error.

The CDR3 runs to 14 residues. CDR1 and CDR2 from the germline V gene are MNHEY and SVGAGI. Study observations and caveats: CD4+ and CD8+ blood T cells expanded clonally by week 6 at 0.1 to 3.0 mg/kg.

Clones were sequenced by immunoSEQ multiplex PCR, and TCRdb holds only the in-frame ones, with some missing. The sample has tens of thousands of clones, roughly nine tenths seen once. The chain uses TRBV6-5 and TRBJ1-1; D gene uncertain. The material sequenced was CD4+ or CD8+ T cells sorted from blood, taken in a trial of the OX40 agonist ivuxolimab. This TCR derives from an adult with an advanced solid tumor such as melanoma, head and neck, liver or kidney cancer. CDR3 sequence reads: CASSHSMVGTEAFF. DNA of the CDR3: TGTGCCAGCAGTCACTCGATGGTAGGGACTGAAGCTTTCTTT.